This TCR beta chain was observed in a study of blood T cells in healthy people across ages. Across the whole study: With template switching, about one barcoded beta molecule was captured per two T cells.

A second 7 to 11 cycle PCR used barcoded and J-beta primers. From the 5' RACE reads, TCRdb called clonotypes with MiXCR, one entry per CDR3 protein. The repertoire holds 660,000 or so distinct CDR3 sequences, with 58% as singletons. In germline, CDR1 is MNHEY, CDR2 SVGAGI. There are 16 residues in the CDR3. Unmatched junction bases numbered 12, after V lost 6 bases and J lost 3 bases. Isolated per sample were at least 6.5 million PBMCs. The specimen was blood. The receptor was derived from a man aged 55 to 70 in good health. The genes are TRBV6-5 and TRBJ2-7, with 9 positions matching TRBD1. CDR3 protein: CASRQEGTGRIYEQYF. The CDR3 DNA reads TGTGCCAGCAGGCAGGAAGGGACAGGGAGGATCTACGAGCAGTACTTC.